The entry below gives a single T cell receptor (beta chain) sequence along with its context. The data belong to a study of shared clonotypes between healthy human individuals. Naive CD8 cells lacked CD45RO and underwent positive selection for CCR7, leaving out terminally differentiated effector memory CD45RA+ cells. Clones were sequenced by immunoSEQ multiplex PCR, and TCRdb holds only the in-frame ones, with some missing. The table shows around 600,000 clones, with approximately 95% occurring only once. This CDR3 contains 12 residues. Germline-derived CDR1 and CDR2 are SEHNR and FQNEAQ (reference sequence). V was cut by 7 bases and J by 7 bases, with 13 bases left in between.

The clonotype comes from a woman in her thirties in good health. Sequencing was done on a sample of naive CD8+ T cells sorted from blood. The chain couples TRBV7-9 to TRBJ1-1; the D is unclear. CDR3 residues: CASTLGPLEAFF. The CDR3 DNA sequence: TGTGCCAGCACTTTAGGACCGCTTGAAGCTTTCTTT.